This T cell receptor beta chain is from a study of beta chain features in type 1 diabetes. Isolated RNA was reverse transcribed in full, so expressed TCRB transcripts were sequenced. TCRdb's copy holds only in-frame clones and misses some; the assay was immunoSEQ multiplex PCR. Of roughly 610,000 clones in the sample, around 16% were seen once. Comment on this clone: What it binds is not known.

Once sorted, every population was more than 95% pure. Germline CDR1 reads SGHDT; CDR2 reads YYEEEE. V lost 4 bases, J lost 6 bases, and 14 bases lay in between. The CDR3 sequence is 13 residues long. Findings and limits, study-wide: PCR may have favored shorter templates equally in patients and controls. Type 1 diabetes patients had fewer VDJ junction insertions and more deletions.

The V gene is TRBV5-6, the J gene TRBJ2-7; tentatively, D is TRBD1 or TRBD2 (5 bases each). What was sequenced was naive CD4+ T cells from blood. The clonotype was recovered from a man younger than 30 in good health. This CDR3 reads CASSQGAGGEQYF. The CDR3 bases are TGTGCCAGCAGCCAAGGGGCAGGAGGCGAGCAGTACTTC. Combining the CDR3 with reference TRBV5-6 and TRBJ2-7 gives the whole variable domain DAGVTQSPTHLIKTRGQQVTLRCSPKSGHDTVSWYQQALGQGPQFIFQYYEEEERQRGNFPDRFSGHQFPNYSSELNVNALLLGDSALYLCASSQGAGGEQYFGPGTRLTVT.